These T cell receptor beta chains were read from a single sample in a study of blood T cell repertoires in COVID-19. Sequencing used immunoSEQ multiplex PCR; TCRdb keeps in-frame clones, though not all of them. The repertoire holds approximately 300,000 clones, around 92% seen once, with about 6.8% in the top ten. Sequencing used peripheral blood. These receptors originate from a man younger than 30 who had recovered from COVID-19. CDR3s include the opening cysteine and the closing phenylalanine or tryptophan. Each record gives: CDR3 protein, V gene, clone size, J gene. Clone sizes are given selectively: once, few, many, or a class where the clone is expanded.

CDR3aa: CASSPGDRAGEQYF; v_gene: TRBV7-9; abundance: NA; j_gene: TRBJ2-7
CDR3aa: CASSEAQGGNEKLFF; v_gene: TRBV6-1; abundance: NA; j_gene: TRBJ1-4
CDR3aa: CASSLDGGVRETQYF; v_gene: TRBV5-1; abundance: NA; j_gene: TRBJ2-5
CDR3aa: CASTGQAYGYTF; v_gene: TRBV19; abundance: NA; j_gene: TRBJ1-2
CDR3aa: CASRPGAGELFF; v_gene: TRBV2; abundance: NA; j_gene: TRBJ2-2
CDR3aa: CASRTSGGTDTQYF; v_gene: TRBV6-6; abundance: NA; j_gene: TRBJ2-3
CDR3aa: CASTIQLAKNIQYF; v_gene: TRBV2; abundance: NA; j_gene: TRBJ2-4
CDR3aa: CASSLYQKRELTDTQYF; v_gene: TRBV7-2; abundance: NA; j_gene: TRBJ2-3
CDR3aa: CASSFPGGAQYF; v_gene: TRBV5-6; abundance: NA; j_gene: TRBJ2-3
CDR3aa: CASLLDPGGNQPQHF; v_gene: TRBV6-6; abundance: NA; j_gene: TRBJ1-5
CDR3aa: CASSSTGTSGAMGSYEQYF; v_gene: TRBV7-9; abundance: NA; j_gene: TRBJ2-7
CDR3aa: CASRSGGGDNEQFF; v_gene: TRBV7-9; abundance: NA; j_gene: TRBJ2-1
CDR3aa: CASGESSYNSPLHF; v_gene: TRBV2; abundance: NA; j_gene: TRBJ1-6
CDR3aa: CASTPQGASYGYTF; v_gene: TRBV19; abundance: NA; j_gene: TRBJ1-2
CDR3aa: CASRFSGRAGDTQYF; v_gene: TRBV27; abundance: NA; j_gene: TRBJ2-3
CDR3aa: CASSQGHFPTEAFF; v_gene: TRBV7-3; abundance: NA; j_gene: TRBJ1-1
CDR3aa: CASSKCGTGNF; v_gene: TRBV21-1; abundance: NA; j_gene: TRBJ2-7
CDR3aa: CASSQVGGGSDTQYF; v_gene: TRBV4-3; abundance: NA; j_gene: TRBJ2-3
CDR3aa: CASSQDMGVFDEKLFF; v_gene: TRBV4-3; abundance: once; j_gene: TRBJ1-4
CDR3aa: CSATTGEKLFF; v_gene: TRBV20-1; abundance: NA; j_gene: TRBJ1-4
CDR3aa: CASSLGSRGYGYTF; v_gene: TRBV5-5; abundance: NA; j_gene: TRBJ1-2
CDR3aa: CASKGANTEAFF; v_gene: TRBV2; abundance: NA; j_gene: TRBJ1-1
CDR3aa: CASSSDRFYGYTF; v_gene: TRBV5-1; abundance: NA; j_gene: TRBJ1-2
CDR3aa: CASSSQGNPEAFF; v_gene: TRBV7-2; abundance: NA; j_gene: TRBJ1-1
CDR3aa: CASSWRTSGELTYEQYF; v_gene: TRBV5-1; abundance: NA; j_gene: TRBJ2-7
CDR3aa: CASSLAGQGMNTEAFF; v_gene: TRBV7-8; abundance: NA; j_gene: TRBJ1-1
CDR3aa: CASSLLGGAMYNSPLHF; v_gene: TRBV27; abundance: NA; j_gene: TRBJ1-6
CDR3aa: CASSYPGSYTEAFF; v_gene: TRBV6-6; abundance: few; j_gene: TRBJ1-1
CDR3aa: CTSSLGDATQPQHF; v_gene: TRBV27; abundance: NA; j_gene: TRBJ1-5
CDR3aa: CASSRGLAGGPGNTGELFF; v_gene: TRBV9; abundance: NA; j_gene: TRBJ2-2
CDR3aa: CASRDSQGVGEKLFF; v_gene: TRBV2; abundance: NA; j_gene: TRBJ1-4
CDR3aa: CASRELAGGCSYEQYF; v_gene: TRBV6-4; abundance: NA; j_gene: TRBJ2-7
CDR3aa: CASSIGPWDRSYNEQFF; v_gene: TRBV19; abundance: NA; j_gene: TRBJ2-1
CDR3aa: CASSLVSLLEANTIYF; v_gene: TRBV5-1; abundance: NA; j_gene: TRBJ1-3
CDR3aa: CASSANQPLAGGPDEQFF; v_gene: TRBV7-3; abundance: NA; j_gene: TRBJ2-1
CDR3aa: CASRAGLAGRQETQYF; v_gene: TRBV2; abundance: once; j_gene: TRBJ2-5
CDR3aa: CASSFIAGRHTEAFF; v_gene: TRBV27; abundance: NA; j_gene: TRBJ1-1
CDR3aa: CASLLRLGDTEAFF; v_gene: TRBV19; abundance: NA; j_gene: TRBJ1-1
CDR3aa: CASRMGQGFISYEQYF; v_gene: TRBV28; abundance: NA; j_gene: TRBJ2-7
CDR3aa: CASSVEPGGSGTEAFF; v_gene: TRBV9; abundance: NA; j_gene: TRBJ1-1
CDR3aa: CSVDGDSMNTEAFF; v_gene: TRBV29-1; abundance: NA; j_gene: TRBJ1-1
CDR3aa: CASSLVGRGGSGNTIYF; v_gene: TRBV13; abundance: NA; j_gene: TRBJ1-3
CDR3aa: CASSGSGTAYEQYF; v_gene: TRBV3-1/TRBV3-2; abundance: once; j_gene: TRBJ2-7
CDR3aa: CASSHLAGENTGELFF; v_gene: TRBV5-1; abundance: NA; j_gene: TRBJ2-2
CDR3aa: CASSQDVQGPWEQFF; v_gene: TRBV4-3; abundance: NA; j_gene: TRBJ2-1
CDR3aa: CASSLPRGGQGGDTQYF; v_gene: TRBV11-3; abundance: NA; j_gene: TRBJ2-3
CDR3aa: CAIMGLAGLQFF; v_gene: TRBV10-3; abundance: NA; j_gene: TRBJ2-1
CDR3aa: CASAFGTAEAFF; v_gene: TRBV19; abundance: NA; j_gene: TRBJ1-1
CDR3aa: CASSEPGQNTEAFF; v_gene: TRBV2; abundance: NA; j_gene: TRBJ1-1
CDR3aa: CASSQGASGASTDTQYF; v_gene: TRBV4-1; abundance: NA; j_gene: TRBJ2-3
CDR3aa: CASGERYNSPLHF; v_gene: TRBV27; abundance: NA; j_gene: TRBJ1-6
CDR3aa: CASSRTPGQGWDTGELFF; v_gene: TRBV3-1/TRBV3-2; abundance: NA; j_gene: TRBJ2-2
CDR3aa: CASSYSPGEETQYF; v_gene: TRBV6-5; abundance: NA; j_gene: TRBJ2-5
CDR3aa: CASSQVGSGALNTEAFF; v_gene: TRBV4-1; abundance: NA; j_gene: TRBJ1-1
CDR3aa: CASSVGGVGRTEQFF; v_gene: TRBV9; abundance: few; j_gene: TRBJ2-1
CDR3aa: CASRPGVVEQYF; v_gene: TRBV6-5; abundance: NA; j_gene: TRBJ2-7
CDR3aa: CASSQEIGALTNYGYTF; v_gene: TRBV4-3; abundance: NA; j_gene: TRBJ1-2
CDR3aa: CSVDRNTEAFF; v_gene: TRBV20-1; abundance: NA; j_gene: TRBJ1-1
CDR3aa: CASSWTGLNYEQYF; v_gene: TRBV7-2; abundance: NA; j_gene: TRBJ2-7
CDR3aa: CATGTAEETQYF; v_gene: TRBV6-5; abundance: NA; j_gene: TRBJ2-5